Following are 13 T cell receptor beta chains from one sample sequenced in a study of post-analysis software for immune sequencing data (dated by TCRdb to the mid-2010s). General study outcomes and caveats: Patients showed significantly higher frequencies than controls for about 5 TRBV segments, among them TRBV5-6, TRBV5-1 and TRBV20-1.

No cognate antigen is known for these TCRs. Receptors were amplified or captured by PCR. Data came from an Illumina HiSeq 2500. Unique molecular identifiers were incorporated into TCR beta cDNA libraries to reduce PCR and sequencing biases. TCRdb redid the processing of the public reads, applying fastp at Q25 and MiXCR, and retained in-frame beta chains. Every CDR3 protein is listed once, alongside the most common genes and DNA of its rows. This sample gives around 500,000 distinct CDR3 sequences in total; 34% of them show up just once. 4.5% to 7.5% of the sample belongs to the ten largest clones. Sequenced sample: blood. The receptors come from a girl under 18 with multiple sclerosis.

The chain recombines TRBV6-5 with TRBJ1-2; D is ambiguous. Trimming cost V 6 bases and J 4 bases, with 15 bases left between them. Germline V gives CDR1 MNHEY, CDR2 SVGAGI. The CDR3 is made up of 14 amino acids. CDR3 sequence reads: CASRLDNGVYGYTF. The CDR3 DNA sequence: TGTGCCAGCAGGCTTGACAATGGCGTCTATGGCTACACCTTC.

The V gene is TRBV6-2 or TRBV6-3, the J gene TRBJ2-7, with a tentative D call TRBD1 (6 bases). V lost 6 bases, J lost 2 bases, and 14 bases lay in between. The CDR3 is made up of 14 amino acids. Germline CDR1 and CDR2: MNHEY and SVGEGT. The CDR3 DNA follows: TGTGCCAGCAGCGGGCAGGGGCTCACCTACGAGCAGTACTTC. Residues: CASSGQGLTYEQYF.

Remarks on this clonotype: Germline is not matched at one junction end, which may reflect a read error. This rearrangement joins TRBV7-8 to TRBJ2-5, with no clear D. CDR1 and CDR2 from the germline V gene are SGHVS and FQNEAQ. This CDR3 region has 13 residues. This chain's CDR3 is CARSSGRQETQYF. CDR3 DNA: TGTGCCAGAAGCTCAGGCAGGCAAGAGACCCAGTACTTC. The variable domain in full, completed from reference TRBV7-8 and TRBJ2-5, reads GAGVSQSPRYKVAKRGQDVALRCDPISGHVSLFWYQQALGQGPEFLTYFQNEAQLDKSGLPSDRFFAERPEGSVSTLKIQRTQQEDSAVYLCARSSGRQETQYFGPGTRLLVL.

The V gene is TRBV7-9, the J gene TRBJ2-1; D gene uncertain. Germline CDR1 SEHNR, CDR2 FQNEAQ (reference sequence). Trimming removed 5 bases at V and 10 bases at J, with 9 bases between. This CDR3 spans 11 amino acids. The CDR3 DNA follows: TGTGCCAGCAGCCTGACTCCGGAGCAGTTCTTC. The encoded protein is CASSLTPEQFF.

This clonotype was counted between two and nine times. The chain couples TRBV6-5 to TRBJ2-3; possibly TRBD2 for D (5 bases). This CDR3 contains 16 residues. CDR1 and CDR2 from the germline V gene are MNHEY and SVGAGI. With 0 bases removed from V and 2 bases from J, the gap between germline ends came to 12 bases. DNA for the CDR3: TGTGCCAGCAGTTACTCGGCGGGCGGACCCACAGATACGCAGTATTTT. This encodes CASSYSAGGPTDTQYF.

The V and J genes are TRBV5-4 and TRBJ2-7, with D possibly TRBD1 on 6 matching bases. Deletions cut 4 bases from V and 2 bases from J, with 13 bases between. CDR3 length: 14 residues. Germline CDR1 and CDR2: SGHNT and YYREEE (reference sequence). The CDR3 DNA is TGTGCCAGCAGCCTGAGACAGGATCCCTACGAGCAGTACTTC. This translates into CASSLRQDPYEQYF.

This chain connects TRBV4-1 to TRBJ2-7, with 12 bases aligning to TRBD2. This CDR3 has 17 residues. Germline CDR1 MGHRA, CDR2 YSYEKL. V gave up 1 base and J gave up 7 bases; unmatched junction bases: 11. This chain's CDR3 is CASSQVRLAGAYNEQYF. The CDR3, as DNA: TGCGCCAGCAGCCAAGTGAGACTAGCGGGGGCCTACAATGAGCAGTACTTC.

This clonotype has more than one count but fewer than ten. The CDR3 nucleotides are TGCGCCAGCAGCTGGGCCGGGACAGGGGCCCTCTACGAGCAGTACTTC. Amino acid sequence: CASSWAGTGALYEQYF. The V and J genes are TRBV5-1 and TRBJ2-7; 10 bases map to TRBD1. CDR3 length: 16 residues. The germline V gene has CDR1 SGHRS and CDR2 YFSETQ. V shed 3 bases and J 3 bases; nucleotides not matched to a gene: 9.

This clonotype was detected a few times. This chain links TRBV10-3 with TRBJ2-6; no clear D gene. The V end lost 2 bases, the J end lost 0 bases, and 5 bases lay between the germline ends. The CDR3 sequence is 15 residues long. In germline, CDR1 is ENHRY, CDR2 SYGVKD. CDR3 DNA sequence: TGTGCCATCAGTGAGGAACGCTCTGGGGCCAACGTCCTGACTTTC. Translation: CAISEERSGANVLTF.

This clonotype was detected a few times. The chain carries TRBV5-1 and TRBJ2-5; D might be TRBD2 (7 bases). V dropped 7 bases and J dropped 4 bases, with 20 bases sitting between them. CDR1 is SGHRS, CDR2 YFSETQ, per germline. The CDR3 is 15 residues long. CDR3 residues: CASSSRRGGGETQYF. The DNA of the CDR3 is TGCGCCAGCTCCTCCCGCAGGGGAGGGGGAGAGACCCAGTACTTC.

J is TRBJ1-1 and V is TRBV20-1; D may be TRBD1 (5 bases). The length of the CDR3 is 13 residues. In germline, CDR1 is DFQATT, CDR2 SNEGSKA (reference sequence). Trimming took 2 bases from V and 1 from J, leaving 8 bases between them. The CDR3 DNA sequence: TGCAGTGCTAGAAGGGACGGGAACACTGAAGCTTTCTTT. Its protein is CSARRDGNTEAFF.

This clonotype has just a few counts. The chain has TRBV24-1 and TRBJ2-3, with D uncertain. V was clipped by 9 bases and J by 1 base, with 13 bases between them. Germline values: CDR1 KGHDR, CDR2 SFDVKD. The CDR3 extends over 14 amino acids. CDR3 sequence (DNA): TGTGCCACCCGTGTTAATAACCGCACAGATACGCAGTATTTT. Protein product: CATRVNNRTDTQYF.

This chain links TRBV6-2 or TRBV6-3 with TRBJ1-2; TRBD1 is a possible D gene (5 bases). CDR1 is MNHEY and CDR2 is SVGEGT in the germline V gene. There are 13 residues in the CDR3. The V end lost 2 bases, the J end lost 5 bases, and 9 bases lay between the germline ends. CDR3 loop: CASSYVRVYGYTF. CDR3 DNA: TGTGCCAGCAGTTACGTCAGGGTTTATGGCTACACCTTC.